Here is one T cell receptor (beta chain) with its context. The antigen is not known. The sample belongs to a study of cytomegalovirus exposure and HLA in healthy donors. As for the study in general: Ancestry clustering placed about 80% of around 400 genotyped donors in the Caucasian-associated cluster. General study results and limits: In a later analysis, the majority of CMV-associated beta chains seemingly showed HLA restriction. Earlier analysis yielded a pattern in which most TCR beta V segments were productive about 90% or about 30% of the time. Most TCR sequences were uncommon, yet certain public TCRs appeared in many donors.

Both 60 Vbeta primers and 13 Jbeta primers went into the PCR. This table comes from immunoSEQ multiplex PCR, and its TCRdb copy is limited to in-frame clones, with some not included. The data contain 100,000 to 150,000 clones, 72% of them seen just once; the ten biggest clones take up more than 3%. Sequencing was done on a sample of PBMCs. The receptor was derived from a young man in good health and CMV-seronegative.

CDR3 bases: TGCGCCAGCAGCTCGGACAGAGGAATTTACAATGAGCAGTTCTTC. This translates into CASSSDRGIYNEQFF. The J gene is TRBJ2-1, the V gene TRBV5-1; a weak D match, TRBD1 (6 bases). V was clipped by 3 bases and J by 4 bases, with 14 bases between them. CDR3 size: 15 residues. The germline gives CDR1 SGHRS, CDR2 YFSETQ. The variable domain in full, with the rest retrieved from reference TRBV5-1 and TRBJ2-1, is KAGVTQTPRYLIKTRGQQVTLSCSPISGHRSVSWYQQTPGQGLQFLFEYFSETQRNKGNFPGRFSGRQFSNSRSEMNVSTLELGDSALYLCASSSDRGIYNEQFFGPGTRLTVL.